One and the same sample provided the 28 T cell receptor beta chains below, sequenced in a study of T cell responses to AZD1222 COVID-19 vaccine. Libraries were prepared by immunoSEQ multiplex PCR; TCRdb keeps only in-frame clonotypes and omits some of them. The data hold 200,000 to 250,000 clones, with under 95% observed a single time. Material: peripheral blood, obtained on day 0 of MenACWY control vaccination. These receptor sequences come from an adult in good health.

DNA of the CDR3: TGTGCCAGCAGTTCGGGAGGGAACTACGAGCAGTACTTC. Translation: CASSSGGNYEQYF. The V call is TRBV12-3 or TRBV12-4, the J call TRBJ2-7; 8 nucleotides line up with TRBD2. V lost 4 bases, J lost 3 bases, and 2 bases stayed unmatched. The CDR3 has 13 residues.

This clone was recorded only once. The J gene is TRBJ1-1, the V gene TRBV28; weak D call: TRBD1 (5 bases). The CDR3 loop spans 14 amino acids. Trimming left V 7 bases short and J 0 bases short, with 12 bases between. Germline V gives CDR1 MDHEN, CDR2 SYDVKM. This CDR3 reads CASTSGGMNTEAFF. The DNA for the CDR3 is TGTGCCAGCACTTCCGGGGGGATGAACACTGAAGCTTTCTTT.

The V and J genes are TRBV30 and TRBJ2-3, with D tentatively TRBD1 or TRBD2 (6 bases each). Trimming shortened V by 2 bases and J by 3 bases, and 12 bases separated the two germline ends. Germline CDR1 GTSNPN, CDR2 SVGIG (reference sequence). The length of the CDR3 is 14 residues. The CDR3, as DNA: TGTGCCTGGAGTTTGGGGGGCCCTACAGATACGCAGTATTTT. The encoded protein is CAWSLGGPTDTQYF.

This clone was found a few times. The rearrangement uses TRBV5-1 and TRBJ1-2, with no clear D. The germline V gene encodes CDR1 SGHRS and CDR2 YFSETQ. The CDR3 totals 14 residues. V was pared by 0 bases and J by 5 bases, with 11 bases between. CDR3 in DNA: TGCGCCAGCAGCTTGGCCACCGAATCTTATGGCTACACCTTC. Its protein product is CASSLATESYGYTF.

V is TRBV28 and J is TRBJ1-3, with 8 positions matching TRBD1. This CDR3 has 14 residues. V dropped 8 bases and J dropped 2; count of bases not matched to a gene: 5. Germline lookup yields CDR1 MDHEN and CDR2 SYDVKM. In DNA, the CDR3 is TGTGCCAGCCGACAGGGGCAGGCTGGAAACACCATATATTTT. Amino acid sequence: CASRQGQAGNTIYF.

This chain links TRBV7-2 with TRBJ1-2; D gene ambiguous. CDR3 length: 16 residues. Germline-derived CDR1 and CDR2 are SGHTA and FQGNSA. The ends were cut back, 0 bases at V and 4 bases at J, with 15 bases in the middle. The CDR3 sequence: CASSLAYGDIAYGYTF. CDR3 in DNA: TGTGCCAGCAGCTTAGCGTATGGAGATATAGCCTATGGCTACACCTTC.

The chain links TRBV9 to TRBJ2-1; the D gene is possibly TRBD2 (5 bases). V was clipped by 0 bases and J by 5 bases, with 12 bases between them. CDR3 length equals 15 residues. The germline V gene has CDR1 SGDLS and CDR2 YYNGEE. The chain's CDR3 is CASSVGSSRHNEQFF. The CDR3 nucleotides read TGTGCCAGCAGCGTAGGGTCTAGCCGACACAATGAGCAGTTCTTC.

The chain employs TRBV25-1 and TRBJ1-2, with D maybe TRBD1 (6 bases). CDR3 length: 14 residues. V gave up 7 bases and J gave up 8 bases, with 20 bases separating them. Germline V gives CDR1 MGHDK, CDR2 SYGVNS. The CDR3 spells CASTRTEGRGGYTF. The CDR3 region has the DNA TGTGCCAGCACCCGGACAGAGGGAAGAGGCGGCTACACCTTC.

In its sample, this clone was seen a few times. The DNA of the CDR3 is TGTGCCACCAGCCGTGGTATGGATACGCAGTATTTT. Amino acid sequence: CATSRGMDTQYF. The chain couples TRBV15 to TRBJ2-3; no clear D gene. The CDR3 runs 12 residues. V was shortened by 5 bases and J by 6 bases, with 9 bases between the two germline ends. Germline V gene data show CDR1 as LNHNV and CDR2 as YYDKDF (reference sequence).

The gene calls are TRBV6-5 and TRBJ1-1, with D unclear. The germline V gene has CDR1 MNHEY and CDR2 SVGAGI. V lost 0 bases, J lost 1 base, and 6 bases lay in between. The CDR3 is 14 residues long. CDR3 in amino acids: CASSYSSANTEAFF. CDR3 sequence (DNA): TGTGCCAGCAGTTACTCTTCCGCGAACACTGAAGCTTTCTTT.

This chain links TRBV15 with TRBJ1-4; TRBD1 might be the D (5 bases). CDR1 and CDR2 (germline): LNHNV, YYDKDF (reference sequence). Trimming removed 0 bases at V and 0 bases at J, with 14 bases between. The CDR3 covers 18 residues. The CDR3 sequence: CATSRDHPDRATNEKLFF. Written as DNA, the CDR3 is TGTGCCACCAGCAGAGATCACCCTGACAGAGCAACTAATGAAAAACTGTTTTTT.

This clone was picked up a small number of times. This chain uses TRBV5-4 with TRBJ2-1, with TRBD1 matching over 8 bases. This CDR3 has 18 amino acids. V lost 0 bases to trimming and J lost 0 bases; unmatched junction nucleotides: 8. CDR1 and CDR2 from the germline V gene are SGHNT and YYREEE (reference sequence). The CDR3 sequence: CASSLGPGTGSSYNEQFF. CDR3 coding DNA: TGTGCCAGCAGCTTGGGACCGGGGACAGGTAGCTCCTACAATGAGCAGTTCTTC.

This clone was counted a single time. V and J are TRBV4-2 and TRBJ1-4; TRBD1 agrees at 9 bases. Germline CDR1 LGHNA, CDR2 YNFKEQ. J was trimmed by 8 bases and V by 4 bases; bases with no gene match: 5. The CDR3 runs to 14 residues. CDR3 sequence reads: CASSLNRGREKLFF. Here the CDR3 DNA reads TGTGCCAGCAGCCTCAACAGGGGGCGCGAAAAACTGTTTTTT.

The chain couples TRBV19 to TRBJ1-2; 9 nucleotides align to TRBD1. The CDR3 has 17 amino acids. V dropped 6 bases and J dropped 7; count of bases not matched to a gene: 18. Germline lookup yields CDR1 LNHDA and CDR2 SQIVND (reference sequence). The CDR3 is CASRDSRRTGVSSGYTF. Written as DNA, the CDR3 is TGTGCCAGTAGAGATTCCCGCCGGACAGGGGTTTCTAGTGGCTACACCTTC. Using reference TRBV19 and TRBJ1-2 for the parts outside the CDR3, the full variable domain is DGGITQSPKYLFRKEGQNVTLSCEQNLNHDAMYWYRQDPGQGLRLIYYSQIVNDFQKGDIAEGYSVSREKKESFPLTVTSAQKNPTAFYLCASRDSRRTGVSSGYTFGSGTRLTVV.

The V call is TRBV11-1, the J call TRBJ1-1; D gene uncertain. Germline V gene data show CDR1 as SGHAT and CDR2 as FQDESV (reference sequence). The CDR3 consists of 14 residues. Trimming cost V 10 bases and J 0 bases, with 15 bases left between them. CDR3 bases: TGTGCCACCCTCCCCCGCGTGATGAACACTGAAGCTTTCTTT. Translating it yields CATLPRVMNTEAFF.

The chain couples TRBV29-1 to TRBJ1-1; D unresolved. The V gene's germline CDR1 is SQVTM and CDR2 ANQGSEA. Trimming pared 3 bases from V and 4 bases from J, leaving 15 bases between. The CDR3 has 14 residues. As DNA, the CDR3 is TGCAGCGTTGATGGCGGATTGGCGAGCACTGAAGCTTTCTTT. As protein: CSVDGGLASTEAFF.

This clone was detected a few times. The rearrangement joins TRBV7-9 to TRBJ2-7; unclear D gene. The CDR3 sequence is 14 residues long. Trimming stripped 0 bases from V and 3 bases from J, with 9 bases between. Germline values: CDR1 SEHNR, CDR2 FQNEAQ (reference sequence). The CDR3 nucleotides read TGTGCCAGCAGCTTAGCTCATGTGGGCTACGAGCAGTACTTC. It codes for CASSLAHVGYEQYF.

The chain carries TRBV3-1 (or the pseudogene TRBV3-2) and TRBJ1-1, with a possible D match to TRBD1 (5 bases). Germline V gene data show CDR1 as LGHDT and CDR2 as YNNKEL (reference sequence). V lost 4 bases, J lost 8 bases, and 11 bases lay in between. The length of the CDR3 is 12 residues. The CDR3 region is CASSRGTVEAFF. As DNA, the CDR3 is TGTGCCAGCAGCCGCGGGACGGTGGAAGCTTTCTTT.

This rearrangement joins TRBV12-5 to TRBJ1-1; D remains ambiguous. CDR1 and CDR2 from the germline V gene are LGHNT and FRNRAP. The germline V and J ends were trimmed by 8 bases and 7 bases, with 11 bases remaining between them. This CDR3 comprises 11 residues. The chain's CDR3 is CASSPADEAFF. CDR3 bases: TGTGCTAGTAGCCCCGCAGATGAAGCTTTCTTT.

The chain joins TRBV6-1 to TRBJ1-2; no clear D. From germline, CDR1 is MNHNS and CDR2 SASEGT. There are 14 residues in the CDR3. Trimming took 3 bases from V and 7 from J, leaving 15 bases between them. CDR3 DNA sequence: TGTGCCAGCAGTGAGGCCAATTCCCCCCGTGGCTACACCTTC. Protein sequence: CASSEANSPRGYTF.

V usage is TRBV6-5 and J usage is TRBJ1-6; tentatively, D is TRBD1 (6 bases). The CDR3 covers 14 residues. Germline CDR1 MNHEY, CDR2 SVGAGI. Trimming took 7 bases from V and 8 from J, leaving 15 bases between them. CDR3 DNA sequence: TGTGCCAGCACAACTCAGGGGTGGGATTCACCCCTCCACTTT. Protein product: CASTTQGWDSPLHF.

This chain links TRBV6-1 with TRBJ2-1, with D perhaps TRBD2 (6 bases). The CDR3 has 16 residues. Germline CDR1 MNHNS, CDR2 SASEGT. The V end was cut by 1 base, the J end by 0 bases, with 10 bases between. CDR3 amino acids: CASSEVAGSSYNEQFF. In nucleotides, the CDR3 is TGTGCCAGCAGTGAAGTGGCGGGGAGCTCCTACAATGAGCAGTTCTTC.

This chain uses TRBV4-3 with TRBJ1-2, with D perhaps TRBD1 (6 bases). The CDR3 contains 17 residues. Trimming left V 1 base short and J 0 bases short, with 15 bases between. Germline values: CDR1 LGHNA, CDR2 YSLEER. The CDR3 protein is CASSQVGWGASNYGYTF. In DNA form, the CDR3 reads TGCGCCAGCAGCCAAGTGGGTTGGGGGGCCTCTAACTATGGCTACACCTTC.

The chain joins TRBV28 to TRBJ1-4; tentatively, D is TRBD1 (5 bases). Trimming removed 3 bases from V and 16 bases from J, with 18 bases in between. CDR1 and CDR2 (germline): MDHEN, SYDVKM. This CDR3 comprises 13 residues. Written as DNA, the CDR3 is TGTGCCAGCAGTTTTCCCGGGACTCTTATACCGTTTTTT. It translates to CASSFPGTLIPFF.

This clone was seen once. V gene TRBV2 combines with J gene TRBJ2-2, with D tentatively TRBD1 or TRBD2 (5 bases each). V was cut by 5 bases and J by 5 bases, with 15 bases left in between. CDR1 SNHLY and CDR2 FYNNEI come from the germline V gene. There are 15 residues in the CDR3. The chain's CDR3 is CASSLGAVPTGELFF. CDR3 nucleotides: TGTGCCAGCAGTCTCGGGGCAGTACCAACCGGGGAGCTGTTTTTT.

J is TRBJ2-2 and V is TRBV5-6, with D possibly being TRBD2 (7 bases). CDR1 and CDR2 from the germline V gene are SGHDT and YYEEEE. The CDR3 length is 16 residues. V lost 3 bases and J 6 bases, leaving 18 bases between the germline ends. The CDR3 loop is CASSSGRGLMAGELFF. In nucleotides, the CDR3 is TGTGCCAGCAGCTCCGGGCGGGGGCTAATGGCCGGGGAGCTGTTTTTT.

In its sample, this clone was seen once. The chain joins TRBV7-2 to TRBJ1-1; D uncertain. The germline gives CDR1 SGHTA, CDR2 FQGNSA. Trimming removed 5 bases at V and 1 base at J, with 8 bases between. The CDR3 contains 13 residues. The CDR3 protein is CASSRQRNTEAFF. In nucleotides, the CDR3 is TGTGCCAGCAGCCGCCAGAGGAACACTGAAGCTTTCTTT. Combining the CDR3 with reference TRBV7-2 and TRBJ1-1 gives the whole variable domain GAGVSQSPSNKVTEKGKDVELRCDPISGHTALYWYRQSLGQGLEFLIYFQGNSAPDKSGLPSDRFSAERTGGSVSTLTIQRTQQEDSAVYLCASSRQRNTEAFFGQGTRLTVV.

V usage is TRBV30 and J usage is TRBJ1-5, with 8 positions matching TRBD1. Trimming took 4 bases from V and 5 from J; bases not matched to a gene: 10. Germline V gene sequence: CDR1 GTSNPN, CDR2 SVGIG (reference sequence). The CDR3 consists of 15 residues. The CDR3 nucleotides read TGTGCCTGGATCGTAACCCACAGGGGGGATCAGCCCCAGCATTTT. Translation gives CAWIVTHRGDQPQHF.